The rows below give T cell receptor beta chains drawn from one sample of a study of Graves' ophthalmopathy and Graves' hyperthyroidism. A single record per CDR3 protein comes from TCRdb applying MiXCR to the multiplex PCR reads. The table has 660,000 or so distinct CDR3 sequences, under 50% seen once; the top ten hold roughly 3.5%. Input material: peripheral blood. The receptors here all came from an adult man with Graves' ophthalmopathy. Each CDR3 is given with its conserved first and last residue. D genes are given only for firm matches. Expanded clones get a size class; other rows say once, few or many, or leave the size out.

many	NA	TRBV7-7	TRBJ2-5	TGTGCCAGCAGCTTAGGTAGGGGTCATGAGACCCAGTACTTC	CASSLGRGHETQYF
few	NA	TRBV20-1	TRBJ2-2	TGCAGTGCTAGAGATCGGACCGGGGAGCTGTTTTTT	CSARDRTGELFF
NA	NA	TRBV7-9	TRBJ1-2	TGTGCCAGCAGCTCCGGACAGCTCGGGTATAGCTACACCTTC	CASSSGQLGYSYTF
many	NA	TRBV4-1	TRBJ1-3	TGCGCCAGCAGCCCCGAGCCTGGAAACACCATATATTTT	CASSPEPGNTIYF
few	NA	TRBV20-1	TRBJ1-3	TGCAGTGCTAGGCCGCCAGGGATGAGGGACACCATATATTTT	CSARPPGMRDTIYF
NA	NA	TRBV20-1	TRBJ2-3	TGCAGTGCTTCCGAGGGGGGGCACACAGATACGCAGTATTTT	CSASEGGHTDTQYF
many	NA	TRBV20-1	TRBJ1-1	TGCAGTGCCAAGCGACAAGCTAACACTGAAGCTTTCTTT	CSAKRQANTEAFF
NA	NA	TRBV18	TRBJ1-1	TGTGCCAGCTCACCACCGACAGGAGACACTGAAGCTTTCTTT	CASSPPTGDTEAFF
once	NA	TRBV29-1	TRBJ1-3	TGCAGCTTGGGGGACATCTCTGGAAACACCATATATTTT	CSLGDISGNTIYF
few	NA	TRBV12-3/TRBV12-4	TRBJ2-2	TGTGCCAGCAGTTTAGAACAGGGTATCGGGGAGCTGTTTTTT	CASSLEQGIGELFF
many	TRBD1	TRBV7-2	TRBJ1-6	TGTGCCAGCAGCCCATTTGGCCAGGGGGGAAATTCACCCCTCCACTTT	CASSPFGQGGNSPLHF
NA	NA	TRBV7-2	TRBJ1-2	TGTACCAGCAGCCTGCAGGGCTTGGATGGCTACACCTTC	CTSSLQGLDGYTF
many	NA	TRBV20-1	TRBJ1-5	TGCAGTGCTAGACGGCAGTACAATCAGCCCCAGCATTTT	CSARRQYNQPQHF
NA	TRBD1	TRBV5-4	TRBJ1-4	TGTGCCAGCAGCAACAACAGGGGGCTGGATGAAAAACTGTTTTTT	CASSNNRGLDEKLFF
NA	NA	TRBV7-2	TRBJ2-2	TGTGCCAGCAGCTTAGGACTAGGCGAAACCGGGGAGCTGTTTTTT	CASSLGLGETGELFF
few	TRBD2	TRBV5-4	TRBJ2-5	TGTGCCAGCAGCCTCGGGACTAGCGATGAGACCCAGTACTTC	CASSLGTSDETQYF
NA	TRBD1	TRBV10-3	TRBJ1-1	TGTGCCGTGAAGGCCCAAACAGGGGGAGACACTGAAGCTTTCTTT	CAVKAQTGGDTEAFF
once	TRBD1	TRBV10-3	TRBJ1-2	TGTGCCAACAGTTACCCAACTAGTGGGGGACAGGGGGCTTTTGGCTACACCTTC	CANSYPTSGGQGAFGYTF
NA	NA	TRBV20-1	TRBJ2-7	TGCAGTGCTAGTAGGGGGGGCCTCCCCTACGAGCAGTACTTC	CSASRGGLPYEQYF
few	NA	TRBV10-3	TRBJ2-7	TGTGCCAGCAGTTACTCGCTGGGAGCGGCAGCCTACGAGCAGTACTTC	CASSYSLGAAAYEQYF
many	TRBD2	TRBV6-4	TRBJ2-5	TGTGCCAGCAGCTCCCTTAGCGGGGACCAAGAGACCCAGTACTTC	CASSSLSGDQETQYF
NA	TRBD1	TRBV4-2	TRBJ2-7	TGTGCCAGCAGCCGCGGTAGAAGCAGGGGGCAGGGAGAGCAGTACTTC	CASSRGRSRGQGEQYF
few	NA	TRBV28	TRBJ1-6	TGTGCCAGCAGTCCCAGGGGATTTGGGAATTCACCCCTCCACTTT	CASSPRGFGNSPLHF